This T cell receptor beta chain was retrieved from a study of Tregs in tolerant kidney transplant recipients. Study-wide results and caveats: Biological reproducibility was not directly addressed in this study. Tregs expanded with activated donor B cells seemed most donor-specific.

Germline CDR1 SGHDT, CDR2 YYEEEE. V was trimmed by 1 base and J by 0 bases, leaving 14 bases between them. The CDR3 consists of 16 residues. This clone was counted a few times. Its antigen remains unknown. Repertoires were generated with immunoSEQ multiplex PCR, while TCRdb's copy carries only in-frame clones and drops some. The sample consists of tens of thousands of clones, 84% of them appearing once. The sequencing sample was made of CD4+ T cells from blood. This TCR derives from a human donor in good health. The rearrangement uses TRBV5-6 and TRBJ2-7, with D perhaps assigned TRBD1 or TRBD2 (5 bases each). CDR3 DNA: TGTGCCAGCAGCTTGACGTCGTGGGGGAGCTCCTACGAGCAGTACTTC. Translating it yields CASSLTSWGSSYEQYF.